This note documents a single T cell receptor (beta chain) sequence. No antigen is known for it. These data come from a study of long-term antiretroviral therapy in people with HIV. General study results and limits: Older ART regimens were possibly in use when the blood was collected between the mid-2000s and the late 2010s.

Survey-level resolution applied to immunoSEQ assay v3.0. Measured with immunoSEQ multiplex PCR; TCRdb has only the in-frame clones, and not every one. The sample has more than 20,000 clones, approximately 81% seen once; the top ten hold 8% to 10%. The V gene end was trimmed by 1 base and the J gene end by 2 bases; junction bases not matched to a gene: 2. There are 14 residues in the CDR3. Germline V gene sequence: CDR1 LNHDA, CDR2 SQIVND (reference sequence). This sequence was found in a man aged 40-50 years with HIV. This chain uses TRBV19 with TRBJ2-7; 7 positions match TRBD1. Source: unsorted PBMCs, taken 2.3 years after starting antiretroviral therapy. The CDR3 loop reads CASSIVGQAYEQYF. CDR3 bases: TGTGCCAGTAGTATAGTCGGACAGGCCTACGAGCAGTACTTC.